This entry concerns a single T cell receptor beta chain. Study processing details: Amplification with reference gene primers provided the estimates of nucleated cell counts. Using immunoSEQ multiplex PCR, the repertoire was profiled, and TCRdb retains in-frame clones only, with some absent. Clonal size and the V and J genes are those of that table, whereas D and trimming came from the DNA. The data show about 160,000 clones, around 90% seen once. The V gene end was trimmed by 9 bases and the J gene end by 5 bases; junction bases not matched to a gene: 7. CDR1 is SNHLY, CDR2 FYNNEI, per germline. The CDR3 spans 13 residues. This sample is drawn from a study of blood T cell repertoires in COVID-19. In the study overall: The cDNA or gDNA used as material had been derived from T cells, B-cell-depleted T cells, or PBMCs.

The clonotype originates from a woman aged 60-75 years with active or convalescent COVID-19. Sequenced sample: peripheral blood. The rearrangement uses TRBV2 and TRBJ2-3; 8 positions agree with TRBD1. As DNA, the CDR3 is TGTGCCAGTGGACAGGGCCCAGGAGATACGCAGTATTTT. It translates to CASGQGPGDTQYF.